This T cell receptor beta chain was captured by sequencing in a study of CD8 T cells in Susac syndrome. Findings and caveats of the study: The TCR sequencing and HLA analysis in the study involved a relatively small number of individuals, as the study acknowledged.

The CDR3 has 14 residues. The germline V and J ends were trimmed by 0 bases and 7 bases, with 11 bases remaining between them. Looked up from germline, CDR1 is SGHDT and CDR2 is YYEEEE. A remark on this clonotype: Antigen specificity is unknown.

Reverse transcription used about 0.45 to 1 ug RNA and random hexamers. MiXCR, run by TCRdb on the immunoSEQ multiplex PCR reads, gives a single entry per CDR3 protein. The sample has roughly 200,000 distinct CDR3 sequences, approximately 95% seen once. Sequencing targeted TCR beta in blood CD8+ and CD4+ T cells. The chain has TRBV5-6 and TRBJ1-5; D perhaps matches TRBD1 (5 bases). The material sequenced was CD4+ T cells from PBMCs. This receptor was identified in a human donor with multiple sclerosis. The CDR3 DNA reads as TGTGCCAGCAGCTTGGCAGGGTATCGACAGCCCCAGCATTTT. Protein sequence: CASSLAGYRQPQHF.